Listed below are T cell receptor beta chains from one sample, sequenced in a study of beta chain features in type 1 diabetes. Sequencing used immunoSEQ multiplex PCR; TCRdb keeps in-frame clones, though not all of them. The sample contains hundreds of thousands of clones, about an eighth of which appear only once. The sequenced sample was naive CD4+ T cells from blood. All receptors come from a man aged 18 to 30 with type 1 diabetes. CDR3s include the opening cysteine and the closing phenylalanine or tryptophan. The D gene is left open where the match is weak. Some rows mark clone size as missing; the rest say once, few, many or name a class of expanded clone.

j_call v_call d_call clone_size cdr3_aa cdr3_nt
TRBJ1-5 TRBV27 TRBD1 few CASSSKATGYSNQPQHF TGTGCCAGCAGTTCCAAAGCGACAGGGTATAGCAATCAGCCCCAGCATTTT
TRBJ2-7 TRBV6-5 TRBD1 few CASSRDRGYEQYF TGTGCCAGCAGCCGGGACAGAGGTTACGAGCAGTACTTC
TRBJ2-4 TRBV2 . once CASSEQVAKNIQYF TGTGCCAGCAGTGAACAGGTAGCCAAAAACATTCAGTACTTC
TRBJ2-1 TRBV2 TRBD2 . CASLTSGRGEQFF TGTGCCAGCCTGACTAGCGGGAGGGGCGAGCAGTTCTTC
TRBJ1-3 TRBV9 . . CASSQGAGNTIYF TGTGCCAGCAGCCAGGGTGCTGGAAACACCATATATTTT
TRBJ1-2 TRBV30 . few CAWSVSRISHGYTF TGTGCCTGGAGTGTATCCCGGATCTCTCATGGCTACACCTTC
TRBJ2-4 TRBV28 TRBD1 few CASTPQTGVLAKNIQYF TGTGCCAGCACCCCTCAAACAGGGGTCTTAGCCAAAAACATTCAGTACTTC
TRBJ1-2 TRBV29-1 . . CSVGGQHPNYGYTF TGCAGCGTTGGTGGGCAGCACCCTAACTATGGCTACACCTTC
TRBJ1-1 TRBV5-6 . few CASSADWSEAFF TGTGCCAGCAGCGCAGATTGGTCTGAAGCTTTCTTT
TRBJ1-5 TRBV5-1 . . CASSLDPTSRQPQHF TGCGCCAGCAGCTTGGACCCAACTAGTCGTCAGCCCCAGCATTTT
TRBJ2-7 TRBV7-2 . . CASSFLPRDLTGEQYF TGTGCCAGCAGTTTCTTACCGCGGGATCTGACAGGCGAGCAGTACTTC
TRBJ2-1 TRBV27 TRBD1 . CASSLTRDRFSTSNNEQFF TGTGCCAGCAGTTTAACCCGGGACAGGTTTTCCACTTCTAACAATGAGCAGTTCTTC
TRBJ2-5 TRBV28 . few CASSLFAYSQGLFWTQYF TGTGCCAGCAGTTTATTTGCCTACTCACAGGGACTCTTTTGGACCCAGTACTTC
TRBJ2-5 TRBV5-1 . . CASSFQGTVEETQYF TGCGCCAGCAGCTTCCAAGGGACGGTGGAAGAGACCCAGTACTTC
TRBJ1-2 TRBV4-1 TRBD1 few CASSQPGQASGYTF TGCGCCAGCAGCCAACCCGGACAGGCTTCGGGCTACACCTTC
TRBJ2-2 TRBV10-3 TRBD2 . CAIHPERDAGELFF TGTGCCATCCACCCCGAGCGGGACGCCGGGGAGCTGTTTTTT
TRBJ1-2 TRBV29-1 TRBD1 few CSVDSKGGAGYGYTF TGCAGCGTTGATTCGAAAGGGGGCGCAGGGTATGGCTACACCTTC
TRBJ2-3 TRBV5-1 TRBD2 few CASSIPAGADGDTQYF TGCGCCAGCAGCATACCAGCGGGGGCAGATGGAGATACGCAGTATTTT